This is a list of T cell receptor beta chains from one sample in a study of early T cells in non-severe SARS-CoV-2 infection. TCRdb itself ran the 5' RACE reads through MiXCR, one entry per CDR3 protein. The data contain tens of thousands of distinct CDR3 sequences, about 10% of them seen just once; the ten biggest clones take up 12%. The sequencing here drew on whole blood, taken at baseline. The receptors come from an adult who was a healthcare worker with PCR-confirmed SARS-CoV-2 infection or an uninfected control (not recorded which). CDR3s leave out the opening cysteine and the closing phenylalanine or tryptophan. The order of the fields is CDR3 length, V gene, CDR3 protein.

>12|TRBV6-2/TRBV6-3
ASSYLDYTDTQY
>12|TRBV5-1
ASSLLITNTEAF
>12|TRBV20-1
SALDSPSYNEQF
>12|TRBV12-3/TRBV12-4
ASSADGTFYGYT
>14|TRBV5-4
ASSARTGTGGRGYT
>14|TRBV7-6
ASSLNGRLGETEAF
>14|TRBV6-6
ASSYSSAGGYNEQF
>12|TRBV7-3
ASSPSGASYEQY
>11|TRBV29-1
SVARDVNSPLH
>13|TRBV5-4
ASSLGSRGNSPLH
>15|TRBV4-3
ASSQDGRGGSSQTQY
>15|TRBV3-1
ASSSGLAGGPGDTQY
>11|TRBV5-1
ASSLDSHGELF
>14|TRBV12-3/TRBV12-4
ASSPGSRGLNNEQF
>11|TRBV20-1
GALIAVTDTQY
>12|TRBV18
ASSPTGNNSPLH
>14|TRBV29-1
SVAQAVGTSGNTIY
>13|TRBV20-1
SARDDGRSTDTQY
>10|TRBV18
ASSGPYEEQY
>13|TRBV3-1
ASSRGTETYNEQF
>13|TRBV6-5
ASSGTSLWKDTQY
>13|TRBV2
ASSESSGRNTEAF
>12|TRBV14
ASSPWTLKDTQY
>11|TRBV5-1
ASSWAAADTQY
>11|TRBV4-2
ASSQNRADEQF
>14|TRBV21-1
ASSKRSGDSTDTQY
>12|TRBV27
ASSLSQNREKLF
>11|TRBV21-1
ASPVRARDEQY
>11|TRBV30
AWTIGQGAQAF
>12|TRBV14
ASSPGQMLDTQY
>12|TRBV6-6
ASSRRDRDPEAF
>14|TRBV6-1
ASSEVGGHSYNEQF
>10|TRBV7-9
ASSRASRELF
>15|TRBV20-1
SASGGQGPGGNYEQF
>11|TRBV7-3
ASSLSLNTEAF
>14|TRBV7-6
ASSLGSGGGTDTQY
>15|TRBV11-2
ASSLRGGTSTNEKLF
>13|TRBV7-9
ASSLAGTGGNEQY
>13|TRBV12-3/TRBV12-4
ASSRDRVDTGELF
>15|TRBV11-2
ASSLGISTANTGELF
>14|TRBV9
ASSVVTSGDTDTQY